A selection of T cell receptor beta chains follows, all from one sample in a study of blood T cell repertoires in COVID-19. The repertoire was sequenced with immunoSEQ multiplex PCR; TCRdb's copy has only in-frame clones and lacks some. The repertoire has about 24,000 clones, about four fifths of them found once; the top ten carry approximately 7%. Sequenced sample: peripheral blood. These receptor sequences come from a man aged 45 to 65 with COVID-19, enrolled during active disease. The CDR3 runs from the conserved cysteine through the conserved F or W. The D gene is left open where the match is weak. The size field is filled for only some rows; it gives once, few, many or a size class.

d_gene,v_gene,j_gene,abundance,CDR3nt,CDR3aa
-,TRBV18,TRBJ2-5,once,TGTGCCAGCTCACCAGACAGTGAAGAGACCCAGTACTTC,CASSPDSEETQYF
TRBD1,TRBV19,TRBJ1-2,-,TGTGCCAGTAGTGCCGGGGTGGACAGGGCCTATGGCTACACCTTC,CASSAGVDRAYGYTF
-,TRBV2,TRBJ1-1,few,TGTGCCAGCAGCACGATACTGACAGTGAACACTGAAGCTTTCTTT,CASSTILTVNTEAFF
TRBD1,TRBV14,TRBJ2-7,-,TGTGCCAGCAGCCAACCACCGGGACAGGGGGGGTACGAGCAGTACTTC,CASSQPPGQGGYEQYF
TRBD2,TRBV6-6,TRBJ2-5,-,TGTGCCAGCAGTTCGACTAGCGGGGGGGAGACCCAGTACTTC,CASSSTSGGETQYF
TRBD2,TRBV4-2,TRBJ2-5,few,TGTGCCAGCAGCCTCGGGACTAGCGGGAGCAAGGAGACCCAGTACTTC,CASSLGTSGSKETQYF
-,TRBV29-1,TRBJ2-7,-,TGCAGCGTTGACAACTCCTACGAGCAGTACTTC,CSVDNSYEQYF
-,TRBV9,TRBJ2-3,-,TGTGCCAGCAGCCCTCGTCCCAACCTAAACACAGATACGCAGTATTTT,CASSPRPNLNTDTQYF
-,TRBV11-2,TRBJ2-1,-,TGTGCCAGCAGCCCTCGACAGGCGGACTCCCTAATCGATGAGCAGTTCTTC,CASSPRQADSLIDEQFF
-,TRBV28,TRBJ1-1,-,TGTGCCAGCAGGGGGGGTTCAGGGTTCCCTGAAGCTTTCTTT,CASRGGSGFPEAFF